These 20 T cell receptor beta chains share one sample of origin, sequenced in a study of control samples from healthy donors and cancer patients. Some clones are missing from TCRdb's copy, which holds only in-frame ones; the method was immunoSEQ multiplex PCR. This sample has over 150,000 clones; around 90% occur once, and the top ten carry 1.4%. The sequenced sample was blood. The receptors here all came from a man aged 30-40 years in good health.

The table lists this clone with a count of one. V is TRBV18 and J is TRBJ2-7; D is undetermined. Germline CDR1 reads KGHSH; CDR2 reads LQKENI. Trimming removed 1 base from V and 0 bases from J, with 10 bases in between. The CDR3 runs 15 residues. The CDR3 is CASSPLGHSSYEQYF. CDR3 nucleotide sequence: TGTGCCAGCTCACCACTGGGCCACAGCTCCTACGAGCAGTACTTC.

The rearrangement links TRBV5-1 to TRBJ1-2; 8 nucleotides line up with TRBD1. V lost 4 bases to trimming and J lost 4 bases; unmatched junction nucleotides: 6. Per germline, CDR1 SGHRS and CDR2 YFSETQ. The CDR3 covers 14 residues. CDR3 nucleotide sequence: TGCGCCAGCAGCGCCCTACAGGGGGGCTATGGCTACACCTTC. This encodes CASSALQGGYGYTF.

This chain connects TRBV7-8 to TRBJ1-1; D remains ambiguous. The CDR3 has 16 amino acids. Trimming cost V 5 bases and J 1 base, with 17 bases left between them. From germline, CDR1 is SGHVS and CDR2 FQNEAQ. CDR3 nucleotides: TGTGCCAGCAGCCTTACATCCGGGCCAAAGAACACTGAAGCTTTCTTT. Translated, it gives CASSLTSGPKNTEAFF.

This chain connects TRBV9 to TRBJ2-2; 8 bases line up with TRBD2. The CDR3 spans 17 residues. CDR1 is SGDLS and CDR2 is YYNGEE in the germline V gene. V lost 1 base to trimming and J lost 0 bases; unmatched junction nucleotides: 5. The CDR3 protein is CASSVPGGIANTGELFF. The CDR3, as DNA: TGTGCCAGCAGCGTACCGGGGGGGATCGCGAACACCGGGGAGCTGTTTTTT.

The rearrangement links TRBV7-9 to TRBJ2-3; tentatively, D is TRBD1 or TRBD2 (5 bases each). This CDR3 is 13 amino acids long. V was shortened by 5 bases and J by 2 bases, with 8 bases between the two germline ends. Germline V gene data show CDR1 as SEHNR and CDR2 as FQNEAQ (reference sequence). CDR3 sequence (DNA): TGTGCCAGCAGCCCCGGGACCACAGATACGCAGTATTTT. This gives the protein CASSPGTTDTQYF.

This clone was counted only a few times. The chain recombines TRBV5-1 with TRBJ2-7; the D is unclear. V lost 0 bases, J lost 1 base, and 5 bases lay in between. The CDR3 has 13 residues. Looked up from germline, CDR1 is SGHRS and CDR2 is YFSETQ. The CDR3 DNA reads as TGCGCCAGCAGCTTGGGACGGTCCTACGAGCAGTACTTC. Its translation is CASSLGRSYEQYF.

Comments on this clone: The same CDR3 can be traced to other DNA sequences in this sample. The CDR3 nucleotides are TGTGCCAGCAGGTCTTCCGGGACAGCGGAGCAGTACTTC. Protein product: CASRSSGTAEQYF. The chain links TRBV6-5 to TRBJ2-7, with 7 bases lining up with TRBD1. The V segment lost 6 bases and the J segment 7 bases; nucleotides outside the gene matches: 9. Germline CDR1 MNHEY, CDR2 SVGAGI. The CDR3 loop spans 13 amino acids.

The chain joins TRBV5-1 to TRBJ2-3; D ambiguous. This CDR3 has 14 amino acids. In germline, CDR1 is SGHRS, CDR2 YFSETQ. Trimming took off 4 bases at V and 6 bases at J, with 15 bases between the two ends. Written as DNA, the CDR3 is TGCGCCAGCAGCAACAGTGCTCCCGGGGATACGCAGTATTTT. Translation: CASSNSAPGDTQYF.

The chain couples TRBV11-2 to TRBJ2-3; D perhaps matches TRBD2 (6 bases). Germline values: CDR1 SGHAT, CDR2 FQNNGV. Trimming took off 5 bases at V and 2 bases at J, with 17 bases between the two ends. The CDR3 has 16 amino acids. CDR3 sequence reads: CASSPIGAGPTDTQYF. As DNA, the CDR3 is TGTGCCAGCAGCCCGATAGGAGCGGGCCCCACAGATACGCAGTATTTT.

The chain links TRBV3-1 (or the pseudogene TRBV3-2) to TRBJ1-4; 7 positions agree with TRBD1. The CDR3 spans 13 residues. V trimming: 3 bases; J trimming: 8 bases; junction bases outside the gene matches: 3. Germline V gene data show CDR1 as LGHDT and CDR2 as YNNKEL (reference sequence). The CDR3 DNA is TGTGCCAGCAGCCACAACAGGGGCGAAAAACTGTTTTTT. As protein: CASSHNRGEKLFF.

This sequence joins TRBV19 and TRBJ2-1, with no clear D. The CDR3 has 15 residues. Germline CDR1 LNHDA, CDR2 SQIVND (reference sequence). V was clipped by 5 bases and J by 0 bases, with 11 bases between them. CDR3 loop: CASSVGQSSYNEQFF. The DNA for the CDR3 is TGTGCCAGTAGTGTGGGCCAGAGCTCCTACAATGAGCAGTTCTTC.

The chain recombines TRBV6-5 with TRBJ1-1; 9 nucleotides align to TRBD1. CDR3 size: 14 residues. V was pared by 7 bases and J by 5 bases, with 8 bases of the junction left unmatched. The germline V gene has CDR1 MNHEY and CDR2 SVGAGI. The CDR3 here is CASTPDRGDTEAFF. CDR3 coding DNA: TGTGCCAGCACTCCGGACAGGGGCGATACTGAAGCTTTCTTT.

The V gene is TRBV30, the J gene TRBJ2-7; D may correspond to TRBD1 or TRBD2 (5 bases each). With 3 bases removed from V and 0 bases from J, the gap between germline ends came to 12 bases. This CDR3 has 14 residues. Germline V gene lookup returns CDR1 GTSNPN and CDR2 SVGIG (reference sequence). The CDR3 is CAWRGTGSSYEQYF. The CDR3 DNA reads TGTGCCTGGAGAGGGACGGGGAGCTCCTACGAGCAGTACTTC.

This clone was picked up a small number of times. The chain uses TRBV6-4 and TRBJ2-1, with D unclear. CDR3 length equals 14 residues. The ends were cut back, 4 bases at V and 5 bases at J, with 12 bases in the middle. Germline CDR1 MRHNA, CDR2 SNTAGT. CDR3 loop: CASSVWVGHNEQFF. DNA of the CDR3: TGTGCCAGCAGTGTTTGGGTAGGACACAATGAGCAGTTCTTC.

A few counts support this clone. J is TRBJ2-6 and V is TRBV4-1; no reliable D call. Trimming pared 0 bases from V and 4 bases from J, leaving 10 bases between. CDR3 length equals 16 residues. Germline lookup yields CDR1 MGHRA and CDR2 YSYEKL. CDR3 DNA: TGCGCCAGCAGCCAAGATGCGGCTTCGGGGGCCAACGTCCTGACTTTC. It encodes CASSQDAASGANVLTF.

This chain connects TRBV28 to TRBJ1-6; TRBD1 aligns across 7 bases. The CDR3 loop spans 15 amino acids. From germline, CDR1 is MDHEN and CDR2 SYDVKM. Trimming took 5 bases from V and 7 from J; bases not matched to a gene: 8. CDR3 residues: CASSRSDRDNSPLHF. CDR3 nucleotides: TGTGCCAGCAGTCGCTCCGACAGGGACAATTCACCCCTCCACTTT.

This clone has just one count. V is TRBV6-6 and J is TRBJ2-3; 11 positions match TRBD2. Trimming took 6 bases from V and 4 from J; bases not matched to a gene: 9. The CDR3 covers 16 residues. Germline-derived CDR1 and CDR2 are MNHNY and SVGAGI (reference sequence). The CDR3 DNA follows: TGTGCCAGCAGGAGTACTAGCGGGGGAAACTCAGATACGCAGTATTTT. It yields the protein CASRSTSGGNSDTQYF.

CDR3 protein: CASSIAQSQETQYF. CDR3 in DNA: TGTGCCAGTAGTATAGCGCAGAGCCAAGAGACCCAGTACTTC. V usage is TRBV19 and J usage is TRBJ2-5, with no clear D. CDR3 length: 14 amino acids. V dropped 1 base and J dropped 1 base, with 7 bases sitting between them. Germline V gene sequence: CDR1 LNHDA, CDR2 SQIVND (reference sequence).

This chain joins TRBV29-1 and TRBJ2-7, with TRBD1 matching over 7 bases. The CDR3 contains 14 residues. From germline, CDR1 is SQVTM and CDR2 ANQGSEA. V lost 4 bases to trimming and J lost 4 bases; unmatched junction nucleotides: 10. The CDR3 DNA sequence: TGCAGCGTTGTAAAGTCTGAGACAGGGTACGAGCAGTACTTC. Its translation is CSVVKSETGYEQYF.

This clone was recorded once. The rearrangement joins TRBV5-1 to TRBJ2-1, with 10 bases lining up with TRBD2. CDR3 length: 15 amino acids. Trimming took 4 bases from V and 8 from J; bases not matched to a gene: 9. Germline-derived CDR1 and CDR2 are SGHRS and YFSETQ. CDR3 bases: TGCGCCAGCAGCGGGGCCCTAGCGGGAGCCCATGAGCAGTTCTTC. Encoded protein: CASSGALAGAHEQFF.